The 8 T cell receptor beta chains below come from one sample, sequenced in a study of T cell responses to AZD1222 COVID-19 vaccine. The repertoire was sequenced with immunoSEQ multiplex PCR; TCRdb's copy has only in-frame clones and lacks some. The sample has roughly 130,000 clones; 91% are singletons. The sample was peripheral blood, taken 28 days after the second dose of the MenACWY control vaccine. The receptors were sampled from an adult who received the MenACWY meningococcal vaccine as a control.

This rearrangement joins TRBV7-2 to TRBJ2-2, with 7 bases matching TRBD1. V trimming: 1 base; J trimming: 4 bases; junction bases outside the gene matches: 3. This CDR3 has 15 residues. Germline assignment: CDR1 SGHTA and CDR2 FQGNSA. The CDR3, as DNA: TGTGCCAGCAGCTTAGAAGGGGGCGGCACCGGGGAGCTGTTTTTT. Translating gives CASSLEGGGTGELFF.

The chain links TRBV20-1 to TRBJ1-2, with TRBD1 identical over 7 bases. V trimming: 5 bases; J trimming: 5 bases; junction bases outside the gene matches: 2. CDR3 length: 11 amino acids. The germline gives CDR1 DFQATT, CDR2 SNEGSKA (reference sequence). The CDR3 sequence: CSAEQGYGYTF. In DNA form, the CDR3 reads TGCAGTGCTGAACAGGGGTATGGCTACACCTTC.

The chain is built from TRBV6-5 and TRBJ2-1; D tentatively reads TRBD1 or TRBD2 (5 bases each). CDR3 size: 14 residues. Germline assignment: CDR1 MNHEY and CDR2 SVGAGI. Between the trimmed V and J ends, which lost 6 bases and 4 bases, there was a span of 13 bases. The CDR3 loop reads CASRGEGTYNEQFF. The CDR3 nucleotides are TGTGCCAGCAGGGGGGAAGGAACGTACAATGAGCAGTTCTTC.

The chain uses TRBV7-2 and TRBJ2-5, with 11 nucleotides matching TRBD2. This CDR3 contains 15 residues. The V gene end was trimmed by 1 base and the J gene end by 4 bases; junction bases not matched to a gene: 2. Germline assignment: CDR1 SGHTA and CDR2 FQGNSA. This chain's CDR3 is CASSLVAGGSETQYF. The CDR3 region has the DNA TGTGCCAGCAGCTTAGTAGCGGGGGGGTCAGAGACCCAGTACTTC.

V and J are TRBV10-3 and TRBJ1-3; D not resolved. Germline V CDR1 and CDR2: ENHRY, SYGVKD. Trimming cost V 0 bases and J 2 bases, with 11 bases left between them. CDR3 length equals 16 residues. CDR3 coding DNA: TGTGCCATCAGTGAGTCGACGGGAGGGACTGGAAACACCATATATTTT. Protein product: CAISESTGGTGNTIYF.

V and J are TRBV7-9 and TRBJ2-1; unclear D gene. This CDR3 spans 14 amino acids. Per germline, CDR1 SEHNR and CDR2 FQNEAQ (reference sequence). Deletions cut 3 bases from V and 3 bases from J, with 9 bases between. The CDR3 reads CASSFRTVYNEQFF. The CDR3 DNA reads TGTGCCAGCAGCTTCCGGACGGTCTACAATGAGCAGTTCTTC. Supplemented by reference TRBV7-9 and TRBJ2-1, the full variable domain reads DTGVSQNPRHKITKRGQNVTFRCDPISEHNRLYWYRQTLGQGPEFLTYFQNEAQLEKSRLLSDRFSAERPKGSFSTLEIQRTEQGDSAMYLCASSFRTVYNEQFFGPGTRLTVL.

The rearrangement joins TRBV15 to TRBJ1-2; D call uncertain. The V end lost 4 bases, the J end lost 4 bases, and 10 bases lay between the germline ends. CDR1 is LNHNV, CDR2 YYDKDF, per germline (reference sequence). There are 13 residues in the CDR3. The CDR3, as DNA: TGTGCCACCAGCACCGATCGGAGCTATGGCTACACCTTC. This sequence encodes CATSTDRSYGYTF. Together with reference TRBV15 and TRBJ1-2, the CDR3 gives the full variable domain: DAMVIQNPRYQVTQFGKPVTLSCSQTLNHNVMYWYQQKSSQAPKLLFHYYDKDFNNEADTPDNFQSRRPNTSFCFLDIRSPGLGDTAMYLCATSTDRSYGYTFGSGTRLTVV.

The rearrangement links TRBV6-2 or TRBV6-3 to TRBJ2-5; 10 bases map to TRBD1. This CDR3 spans 13 amino acids. Per the germline V gene, CDR1 is MNHEY and CDR2 is SVGEGT. V lost 0 bases, J lost 10 bases, and 2 bases stayed unmatched. This CDR3 is CASSYSTGGIQYF. CDR3 DNA: TGTGCCAGCAGTTACTCGACAGGGGGCATCCAGTACTTC.